Below are 7 T cell receptor beta chains sequenced from a single sample in a study of CD8 T cells in ankylosing spondylitis. Study-wide points: Roughly eight highly homologous variants formed a TCR beta motif that appeared characteristic of ankylosing spondylitis blood.

TCRdb analysed the 5' RACE reads with MiXCR anew, one entry per CDR3 protein. The repertoire includes about 800,000 distinct CDR3 sequences, about an eighth of them detected once, and roughly 0.51% sits in the top ten. These receptors have no known antigen. The sequencing sample was made of blood, either unsorted or a sorted T cell fraction (not recorded which). These TCRs come from a male donor with ankylosing spondylitis.

This clonotype showed up just a few times. The chain is built from TRBV30 and TRBJ1-2; 7 nucleotides match TRBD1. The junction had 10 bases not matched to a gene; V was cut back by 7 bases and J by 5 bases. In germline, CDR1 is GTSNPN, CDR2 SVGIG (reference sequence). This CDR3 comprises 13 residues. CDR3 sequence: CASKGDSLYGYTF. The CDR3 DNA sequence: TGTGCCTCAAAAGGGGACAGTTTATATGGCTACACCTTC. Supplemented by reference TRBV30 and TRBJ1-2, the full variable domain reads SQTIHQWPATLVQPVGSPLSLECTVEGTSNPNLYWYRQAAGRGLQLLFYSVGIGQISSEVPQNLSASRPQDRQFILSSKKLLLSDSGFYLCASKGDSLYGYTFGSGTRLTVV.

The J gene is TRBJ1-1, the V gene TRBV7-9; weak D call: TRBD1 (6 bases). This CDR3 is built from 13 residues. Trimming shortened V by 4 bases and J by 4 bases, and 10 bases separated the two germline ends. Germline V gives CDR1 SEHNR, CDR2 FQNEAQ (reference sequence). The CDR3 DNA is TGTGCCAGCAGCTCCAGGACAGCCACTGAAGCTTTCTTT. It specifies CASSSRTATEAFF.

The V gene is TRBV20-1, the J gene TRBJ2-1; D gene unclear. Germline lookup yields CDR1 DFQATT and CDR2 SNEGSKA (reference sequence). V was clipped by 4 bases and J by 8 bases, with 12 bases between them. The CDR3 has 12 residues. The CDR3 reads CSATKTRDEQFF. The CDR3 DNA reads TGCAGTGCTACAAAAACCCGCGATGAGCAGTTCTTC.

This clonotype was seen only a few times. The chain joins TRBV29-1 to TRBJ2-3; D unclear. V was shortened by 7 bases and J by 5 bases, with 16 bases between the two germline ends. Germline V CDR1 and CDR2: SQVTM, ANQGSEA. CDR3 length: 13 amino acids. The CDR3 DNA follows: TGCAGCGCCCGACCCCGCCTCGGAGATACGCAGTATTTT. This encodes CSARPRLGDTQYF.

The chain employs TRBV20-1 and TRBJ2-5; D is unclear. Germline CDR1 is DFQATT and CDR2 is SNEGSKA (reference sequence). V was pared by 8 bases and J by 0 bases, with 10 bases between. This CDR3 contains 12 residues. CDR3: CSHQRNQETQYF. The CDR3 DNA reads as TGCAGTCACCAAAGAAACCAAGAGACCCAGTACTTC.

The chain carries TRBV5-8 and TRBJ1-1, with D maybe TRBD1 (5 bases). Trimming cost V 0 bases and J 10 bases, with 16 bases left between them. Germline V gene sequence: CDR1 SGHTS, CDR2 YDEGEE. The CDR3 length is 14 residues. CDR3 region: CASSLVGALAVAFF. CDR3 in DNA: TGTGCCAGCAGCTTGGTAGGGGCCTTGGCCGTAGCTTTCTTT.

This clonotype was detected only a few times. This sequence joins TRBV5-1 and TRBJ2-1; 12 nucleotides match TRBD1. Looked up from germline, CDR1 is SGHRS and CDR2 is YFSETQ. The CDR3 sequence is 15 residues long. V gave up 3 bases and J gave up 8 bases; unmatched junction bases: 6. For the CDR3, the DNA is TGCGCCAGCAGCTCCACCGGGACAGGGGGCGATGAGCAGTTCTTC. It yields the protein CASSSTGTGGDEQFF.